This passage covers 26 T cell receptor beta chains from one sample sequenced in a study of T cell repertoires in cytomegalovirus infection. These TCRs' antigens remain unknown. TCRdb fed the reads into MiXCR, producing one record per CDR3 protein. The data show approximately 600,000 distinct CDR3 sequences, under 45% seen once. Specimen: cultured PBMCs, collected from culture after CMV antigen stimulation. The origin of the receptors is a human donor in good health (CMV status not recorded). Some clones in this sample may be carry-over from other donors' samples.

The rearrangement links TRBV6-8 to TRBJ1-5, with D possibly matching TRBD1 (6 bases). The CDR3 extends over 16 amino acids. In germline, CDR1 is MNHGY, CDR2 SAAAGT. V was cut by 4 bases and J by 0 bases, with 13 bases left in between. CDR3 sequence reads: CASSWTETYSNQPQHF. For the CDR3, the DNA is TGTGCCAGCAGTTGGACAGAGACTTATAGCAATCAGCCCCAGCATTTT.

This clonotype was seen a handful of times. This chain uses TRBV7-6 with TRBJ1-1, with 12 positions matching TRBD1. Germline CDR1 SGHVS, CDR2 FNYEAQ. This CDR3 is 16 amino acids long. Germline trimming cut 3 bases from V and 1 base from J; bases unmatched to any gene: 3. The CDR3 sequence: CASSLGQGAPNTEAFF. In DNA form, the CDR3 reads TGTGCCAGCAGCTTGGGACAGGGGGCGCCGAACACTGAAGCTTTCTTT.

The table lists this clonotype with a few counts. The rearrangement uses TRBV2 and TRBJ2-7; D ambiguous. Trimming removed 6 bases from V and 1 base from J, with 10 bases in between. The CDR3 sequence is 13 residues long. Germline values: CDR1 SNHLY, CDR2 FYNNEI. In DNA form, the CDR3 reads TGTGCCAGCAGAAGGACGCTATCCTACGAGCAGTACTTC. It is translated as CASRRTLSYEQYF.

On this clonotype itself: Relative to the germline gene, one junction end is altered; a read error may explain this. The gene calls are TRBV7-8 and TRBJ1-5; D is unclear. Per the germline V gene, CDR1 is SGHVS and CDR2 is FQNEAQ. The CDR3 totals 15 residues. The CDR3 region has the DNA TGTGCCAGCAGCCTAGGAGGCGATAGCAATCAGCCCCAGCAGTTT. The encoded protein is CASSLGGDSNQPQQF.

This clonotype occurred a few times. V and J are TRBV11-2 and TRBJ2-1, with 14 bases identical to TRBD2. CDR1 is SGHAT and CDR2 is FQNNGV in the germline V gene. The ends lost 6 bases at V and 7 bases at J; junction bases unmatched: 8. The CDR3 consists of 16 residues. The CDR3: CASRRLAGGVGNEQFF. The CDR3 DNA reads TGTGCCAGCAGAAGACTAGCGGGAGGGGTCGGGAATGAGCAGTTCTTC.

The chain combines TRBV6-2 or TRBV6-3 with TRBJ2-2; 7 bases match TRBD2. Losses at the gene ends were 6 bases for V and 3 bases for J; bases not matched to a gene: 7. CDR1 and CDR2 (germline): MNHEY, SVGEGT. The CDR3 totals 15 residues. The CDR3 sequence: CASRRLAIYTGELFF. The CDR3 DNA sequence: TGTGCCAGCAGACGACTAGCCATTTACACCGGGGAGCTGTTTTTT.

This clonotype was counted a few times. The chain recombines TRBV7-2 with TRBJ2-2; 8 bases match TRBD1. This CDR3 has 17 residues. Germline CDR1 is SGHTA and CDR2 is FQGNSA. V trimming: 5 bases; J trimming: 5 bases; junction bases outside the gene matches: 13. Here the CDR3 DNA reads TGTGCCAGCAGCCTCGCCAGGGGCAGGGGGCGGACCGGGGAGCTGTTTTTT. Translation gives CASSLARGRGRTGELFF.

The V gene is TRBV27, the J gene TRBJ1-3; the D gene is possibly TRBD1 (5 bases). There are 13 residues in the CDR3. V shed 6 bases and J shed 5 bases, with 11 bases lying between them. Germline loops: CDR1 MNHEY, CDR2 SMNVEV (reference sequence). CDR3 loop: CASSRGVRNTIYF. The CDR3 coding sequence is TGTGCCAGCAGCCGAGGGGTGCGAAACACCATATATTTT.

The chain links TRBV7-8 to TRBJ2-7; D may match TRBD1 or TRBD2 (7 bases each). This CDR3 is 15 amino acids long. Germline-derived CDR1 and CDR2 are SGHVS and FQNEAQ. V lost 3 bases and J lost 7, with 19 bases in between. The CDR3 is CASSFPGRGLGEQYF. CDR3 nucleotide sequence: TGTGCCAGCAGCTTTCCAGGGAGGGGGCTCGGGGAGCAGTACTTC.

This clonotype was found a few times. CDR3 loop: CASSKGGRTEAFF. The CDR3 DNA reads TGTGCCAGCAGTAAAGGGGGTCGCACTGAAGCTTTCTTT. The gene calls are TRBV12-3 or TRBV12-4 and TRBJ1-1; D possibly corresponds to TRBD1 (6 bases). The CDR3 totals 13 residues. Trimming cost V 5 bases and J 4 bases, with 11 bases left between them.

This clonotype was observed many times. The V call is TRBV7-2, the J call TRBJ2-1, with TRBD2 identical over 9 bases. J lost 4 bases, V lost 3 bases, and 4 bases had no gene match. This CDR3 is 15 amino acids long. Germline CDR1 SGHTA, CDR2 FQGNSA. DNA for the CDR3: TGTGCCAGCAGCTTGCTAGCGGGAAATTACAATGAGCAGTTCTTC. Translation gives CASSLLAGNYNEQFF.

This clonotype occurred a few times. The DNA for the CDR3 is TGTGCCAGCAGCCTCAGCACCGCCCTGGACTCACAAGAGACCCAGTACTTC. This encodes CASSLSTALDSQETQYF. V is TRBV5-4 and J is TRBJ2-5, with D possibly being TRBD2 (5 bases). Looked up from germline, CDR1 is SGHNT and CDR2 is YYREEE (reference sequence). Trimming shortened V by 4 bases and J by 2 bases, and 21 bases separated the two germline ends. The CDR3 runs 17 residues.

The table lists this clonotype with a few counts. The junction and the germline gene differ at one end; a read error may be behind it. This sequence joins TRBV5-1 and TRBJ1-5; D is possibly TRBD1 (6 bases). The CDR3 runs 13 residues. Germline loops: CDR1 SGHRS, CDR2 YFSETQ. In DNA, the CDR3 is TGTGCCAGCAGCTTTTCAGGGGATCAGCCCCAGCATTTT. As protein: CASSFSGDQPQHF.

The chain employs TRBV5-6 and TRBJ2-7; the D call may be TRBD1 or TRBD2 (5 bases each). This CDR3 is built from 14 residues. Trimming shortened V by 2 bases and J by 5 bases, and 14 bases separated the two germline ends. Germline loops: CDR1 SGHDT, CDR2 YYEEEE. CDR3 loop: CASSFRPGGHEQYF. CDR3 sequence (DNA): TGTGCCAGCAGCTTTCGCCCTGGGGGACACGAGCAGTACTTC.

CDR3 region: CAISEGDTKQFF. In DNA form, the CDR3 reads TGTGCCATCAGTGAGGGAGATACAAAGCAGTTCTTC. The chain joins TRBV10-3 to TRBJ2-1, with no clear D. Germline CDR1 ENHRY, CDR2 SYGVKD. Trimming cost V 2 bases and J 11 bases, with 10 bases left between them. The CDR3 consists of 12 residues.

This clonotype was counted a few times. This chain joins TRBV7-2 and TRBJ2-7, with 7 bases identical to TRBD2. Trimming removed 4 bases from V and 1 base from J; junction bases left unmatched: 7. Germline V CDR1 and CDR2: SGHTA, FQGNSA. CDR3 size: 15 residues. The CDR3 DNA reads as TGTGCCAGCAGCTCCAGAGCGGGGATGTCCTACGAGCAGTACTTC. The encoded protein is CASSSRAGMSYEQYF.

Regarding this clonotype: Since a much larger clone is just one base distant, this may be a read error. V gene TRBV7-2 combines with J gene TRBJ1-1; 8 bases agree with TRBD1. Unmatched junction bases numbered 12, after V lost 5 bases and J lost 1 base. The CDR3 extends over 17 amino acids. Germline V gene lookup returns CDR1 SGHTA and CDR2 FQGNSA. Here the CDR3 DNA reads TGTACCAGCAGCCAACGCCGGGACAGGATCCAGAACACTGAAGCTTTCTTT. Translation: CTSSQRRDRIQNTEAFF.

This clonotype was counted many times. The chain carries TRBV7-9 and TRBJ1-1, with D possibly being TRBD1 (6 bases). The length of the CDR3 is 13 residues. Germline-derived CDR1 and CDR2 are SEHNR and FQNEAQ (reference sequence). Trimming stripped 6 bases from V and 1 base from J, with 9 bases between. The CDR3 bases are TGTGCCAGCAGTAAGACAGGGAACACTGAAGCTTTCTTT. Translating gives CASSKTGNTEAFF.

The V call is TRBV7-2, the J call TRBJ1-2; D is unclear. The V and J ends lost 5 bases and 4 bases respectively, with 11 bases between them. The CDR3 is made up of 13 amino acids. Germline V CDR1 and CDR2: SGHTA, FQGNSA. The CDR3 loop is CASSTQRTYGYTF. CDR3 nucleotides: TGTGCCAGCAGCACGCAAAGGACCTATGGCTACACCTTC.

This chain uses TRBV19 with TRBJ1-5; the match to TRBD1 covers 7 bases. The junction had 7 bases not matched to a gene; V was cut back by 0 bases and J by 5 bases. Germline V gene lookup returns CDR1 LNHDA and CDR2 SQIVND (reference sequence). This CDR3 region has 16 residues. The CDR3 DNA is TGTGCCAGTAGTATAGACTTGGGACAGTCCCATCAGCCCCAGCATTTT. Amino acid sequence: CASSIDLGQSHQPQHF.

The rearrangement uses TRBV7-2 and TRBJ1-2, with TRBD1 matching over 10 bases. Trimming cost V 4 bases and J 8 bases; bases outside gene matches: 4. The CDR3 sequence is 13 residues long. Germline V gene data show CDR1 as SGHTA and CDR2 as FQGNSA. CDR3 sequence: CASSYDRGQGYTF. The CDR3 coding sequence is TGTGCCAGCAGCTACGACAGGGGGCAAGGCTACACCTTC.

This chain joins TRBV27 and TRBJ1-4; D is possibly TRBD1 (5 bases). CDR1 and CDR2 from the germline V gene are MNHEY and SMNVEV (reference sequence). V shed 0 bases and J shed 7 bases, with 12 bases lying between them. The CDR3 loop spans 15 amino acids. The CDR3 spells CASSLSAGWGEKLFF. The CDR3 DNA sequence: TGTGCCAGCAGTTTATCCGCAGGGTGGGGTGAAAAACTGTTTTTT.

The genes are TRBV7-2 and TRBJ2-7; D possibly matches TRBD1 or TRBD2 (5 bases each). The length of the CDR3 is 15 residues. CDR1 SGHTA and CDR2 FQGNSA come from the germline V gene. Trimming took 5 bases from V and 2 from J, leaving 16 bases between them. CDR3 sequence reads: CASSQKGTGTYEQYF. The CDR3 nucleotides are TGTGCCAGCAGCCAGAAGGGGACGGGCACCTACGAGCAGTACTTC. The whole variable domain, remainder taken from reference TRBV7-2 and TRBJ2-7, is GAGVSQSPSNKVTEKGKDVELRCDPISGHTALYWYRQSLGQGLEFLIYFQGNSAPDKSGLPSDRFSAERTGGSVSTLTIQRTQQEDSAVYLCASSQKGTGTYEQYFGPGTRLTVT.

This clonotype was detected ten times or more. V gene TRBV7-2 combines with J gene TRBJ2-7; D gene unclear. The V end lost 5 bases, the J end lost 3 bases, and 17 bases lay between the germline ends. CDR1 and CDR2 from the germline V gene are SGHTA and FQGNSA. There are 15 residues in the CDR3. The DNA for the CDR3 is TGTGCCAGCAGCCGGACCTCTTCCTCCGGCTACGAGCAGTACTTC. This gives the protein CASSRTSSSGYEQYF.

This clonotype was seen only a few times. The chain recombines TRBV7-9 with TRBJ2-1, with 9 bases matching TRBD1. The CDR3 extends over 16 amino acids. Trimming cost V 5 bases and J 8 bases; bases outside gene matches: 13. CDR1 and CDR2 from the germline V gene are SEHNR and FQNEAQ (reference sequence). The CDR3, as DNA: TGTGCCAGCAGCCCAACCGGGACAGGGTATGTTGATGAGCAGTTCTTC. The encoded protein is CASSPTGTGYVDEQFF.

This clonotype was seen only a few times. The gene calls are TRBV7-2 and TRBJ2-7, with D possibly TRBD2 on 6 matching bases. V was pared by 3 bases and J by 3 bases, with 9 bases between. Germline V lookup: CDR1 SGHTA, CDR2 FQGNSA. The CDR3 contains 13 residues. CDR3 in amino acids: CASSFGTFYEQYF. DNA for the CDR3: TGTGCCAGCAGCTTCGGGACTTTCTACGAGCAGTACTTC.